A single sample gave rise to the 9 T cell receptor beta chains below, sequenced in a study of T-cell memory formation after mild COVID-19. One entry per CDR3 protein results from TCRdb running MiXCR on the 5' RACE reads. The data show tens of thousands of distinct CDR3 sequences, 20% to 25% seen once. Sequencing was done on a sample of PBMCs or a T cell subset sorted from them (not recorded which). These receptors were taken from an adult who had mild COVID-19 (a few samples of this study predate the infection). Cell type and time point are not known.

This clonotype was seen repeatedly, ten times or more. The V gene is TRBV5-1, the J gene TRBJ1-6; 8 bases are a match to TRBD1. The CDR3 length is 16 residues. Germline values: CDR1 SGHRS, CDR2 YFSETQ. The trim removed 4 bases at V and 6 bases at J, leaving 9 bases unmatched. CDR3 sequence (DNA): TGCGCCAGCAGCCGGGACAGGTCAAGAAGTAATTCACCCCTCCACTTT. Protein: CASSRDRSRSNSPLHF.

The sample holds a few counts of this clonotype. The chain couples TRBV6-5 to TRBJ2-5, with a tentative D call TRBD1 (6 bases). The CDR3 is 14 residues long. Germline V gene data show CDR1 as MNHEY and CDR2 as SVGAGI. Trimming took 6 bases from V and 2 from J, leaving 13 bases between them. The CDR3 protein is CASSLAGEQETQYF. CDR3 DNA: TGTGCCAGCAGCCTTGCAGGGGAGCAAGAGACCCAGTACTTC.

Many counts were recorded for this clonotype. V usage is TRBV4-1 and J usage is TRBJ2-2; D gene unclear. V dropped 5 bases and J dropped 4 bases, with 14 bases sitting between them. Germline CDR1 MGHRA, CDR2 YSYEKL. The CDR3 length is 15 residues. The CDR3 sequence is CASSFRLSGTGELFF. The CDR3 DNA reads TGCGCCAGCAGCTTCAGGTTGTCGGGCACCGGGGAGCTGTTTTTT.

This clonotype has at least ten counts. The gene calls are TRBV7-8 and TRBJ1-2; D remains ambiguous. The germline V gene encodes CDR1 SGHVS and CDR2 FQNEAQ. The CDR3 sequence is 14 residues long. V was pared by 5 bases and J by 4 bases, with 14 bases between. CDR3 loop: CASSPGLAAYGYTF. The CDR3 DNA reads TGTGCCAGCAGCCCAGGCCTGGCGGCCTATGGCTACACCTTC.

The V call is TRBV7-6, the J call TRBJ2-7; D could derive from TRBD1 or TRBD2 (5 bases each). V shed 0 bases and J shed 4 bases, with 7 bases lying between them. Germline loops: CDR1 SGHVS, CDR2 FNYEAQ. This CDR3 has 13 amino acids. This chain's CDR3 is CASSLAWGYEQYF. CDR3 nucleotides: TGTGCCAGCAGCTTAGCGTGGGGGTACGAGCAGTACTTC.

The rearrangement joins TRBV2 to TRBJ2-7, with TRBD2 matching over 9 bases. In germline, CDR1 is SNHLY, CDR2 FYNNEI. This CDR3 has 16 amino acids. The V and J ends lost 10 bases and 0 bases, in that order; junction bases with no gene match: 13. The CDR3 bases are TGTGCCATCCAGGAGACTAGCGGCCCGAGCTCCTACGAGCAGTACTTC. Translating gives CAIQETSGPSSYEQYF.

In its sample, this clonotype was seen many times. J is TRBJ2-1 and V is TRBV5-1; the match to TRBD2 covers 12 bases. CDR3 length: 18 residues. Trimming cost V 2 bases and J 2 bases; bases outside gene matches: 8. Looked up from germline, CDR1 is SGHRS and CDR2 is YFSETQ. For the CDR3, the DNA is TGCGCCAGCAGCTTACCGGCGACTAGCGGGAGTACCTACAATGAGCAGTTCTTC. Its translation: CASSLPATSGSTYNEQFF.

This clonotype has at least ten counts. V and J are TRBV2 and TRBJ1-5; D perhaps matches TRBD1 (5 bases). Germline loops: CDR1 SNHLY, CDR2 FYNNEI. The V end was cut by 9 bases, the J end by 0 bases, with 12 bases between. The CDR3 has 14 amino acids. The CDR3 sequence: CASTGQNSNQPQHF. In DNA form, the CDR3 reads TGTGCCAGTACAGGTCAGAATAGCAATCAGCCCCAGCATTTT.

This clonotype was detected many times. The CDR3: CASRLTGRSTDTQYF. The CDR3 bases are TGTGCCAGCAGACTCACAGGGAGGAGCACAGATACGCAGTATTTT. The chain uses TRBV7-3 and TRBJ2-3; D possibly matches TRBD1 or TRBD2 (6 bases each). Trimming removed 6 bases from V and 0 bases from J, with 13 bases in between. Per germline, CDR1 SGHTA and CDR2 FQGTGA. CDR3 length: 15 residues.